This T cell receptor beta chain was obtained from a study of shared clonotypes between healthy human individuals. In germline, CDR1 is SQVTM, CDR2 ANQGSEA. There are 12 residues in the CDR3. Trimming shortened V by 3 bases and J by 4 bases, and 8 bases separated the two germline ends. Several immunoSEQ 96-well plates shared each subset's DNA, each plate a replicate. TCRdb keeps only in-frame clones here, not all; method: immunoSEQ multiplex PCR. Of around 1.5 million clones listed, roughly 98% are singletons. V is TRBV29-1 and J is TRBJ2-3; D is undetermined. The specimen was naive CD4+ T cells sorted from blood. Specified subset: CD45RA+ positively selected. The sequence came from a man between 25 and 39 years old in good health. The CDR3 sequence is CSVDPYPDTQYF. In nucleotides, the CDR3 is TGCAGCGTTGATCCGTATCCAGATACGCAGTATTTT.